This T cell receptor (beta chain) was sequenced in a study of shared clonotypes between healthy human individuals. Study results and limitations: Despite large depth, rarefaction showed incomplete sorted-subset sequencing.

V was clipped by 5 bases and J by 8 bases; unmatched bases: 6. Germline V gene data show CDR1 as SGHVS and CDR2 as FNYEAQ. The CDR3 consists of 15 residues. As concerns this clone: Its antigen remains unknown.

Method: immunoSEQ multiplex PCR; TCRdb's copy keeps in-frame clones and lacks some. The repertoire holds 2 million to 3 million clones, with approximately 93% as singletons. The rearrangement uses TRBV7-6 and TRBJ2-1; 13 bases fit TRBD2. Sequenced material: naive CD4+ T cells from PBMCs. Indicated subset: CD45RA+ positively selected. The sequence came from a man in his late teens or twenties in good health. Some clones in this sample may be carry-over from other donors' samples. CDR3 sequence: CASSRGLAGPDEQFF. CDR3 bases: TGTGCCAGCAGCCGGGGACTAGCGGGACCGGATGAGCAGTTCTTC.